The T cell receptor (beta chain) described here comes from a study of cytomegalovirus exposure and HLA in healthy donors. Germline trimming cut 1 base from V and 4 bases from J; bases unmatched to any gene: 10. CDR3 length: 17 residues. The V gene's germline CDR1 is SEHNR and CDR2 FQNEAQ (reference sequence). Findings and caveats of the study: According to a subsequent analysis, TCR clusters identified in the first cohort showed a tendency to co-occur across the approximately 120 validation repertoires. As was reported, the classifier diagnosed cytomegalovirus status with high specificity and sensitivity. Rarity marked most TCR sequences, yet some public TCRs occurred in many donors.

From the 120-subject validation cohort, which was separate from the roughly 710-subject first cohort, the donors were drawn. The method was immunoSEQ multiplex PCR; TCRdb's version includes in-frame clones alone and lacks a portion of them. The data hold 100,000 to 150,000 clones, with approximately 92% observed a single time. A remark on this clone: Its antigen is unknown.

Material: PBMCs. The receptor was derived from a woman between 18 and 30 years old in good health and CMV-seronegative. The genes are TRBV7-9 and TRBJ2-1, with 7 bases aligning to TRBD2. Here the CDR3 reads CASSLDPSGYTYNEQFF. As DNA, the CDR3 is TGTGCCAGCAGCTTAGACCCTAGCGGCTATACTTACAATGAGCAGTTCTTC. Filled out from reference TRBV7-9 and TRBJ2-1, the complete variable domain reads DTGVSQNPRHKITKRGQNVTFRCDPISEHNRLYWYRQTLGQGPEFLTYFQNEAQLEKSRLLSDRFSAERPKGSFSTLEIQRTEQGDSAMYLCASSLDPSGYTYNEQFFGPGTRLTVL.